This T cell receptor beta chain was sequenced during a study of blood T cell repertoires in COVID-19. The wider study: Samples of COVID-19 (acute and convalescent) were obtained from the United States, Italy and Spain. Nucleic acid was either cDNA or gDNA, and it came from T cells, B-cell-depleted T cells, or PBMCs.

Using immunoSEQ multiplex PCR, the repertoire was profiled, and TCRdb retains in-frame clones only, with some absent. The sample contains around 310,000 clones, roughly 86% of which appear only once. This clonotype was sampled from a woman aged 25 to 39 who had recovered from COVID-19. The sequenced sample was PBMCs or T cells enriched from blood (not recorded which).

The CDR3 DNA follows: TGTGCCAGCTCATCCCAGGGCTTGGGGACTGAAGCTTTCTTT. It yields the protein CASSSQGLGTEAFF. The chain couples TRBV18 to TRBJ1-1; the D gene is possibly TRBD1 (5 bases). Germline V gene data show CDR1 as KGHSH and CDR2 as LQKENI. The CDR3 contains 14 residues. Trimming removed 5 bases at V and 5 bases at J, with 15 bases between.